These 28 T cell receptor beta chains were sequenced from one sample in a study of T cell clonality in common variable immunodeficiency. Only in-frame clones appear in the TCRdb table, and some are missing; sequencing was by immunoSEQ multiplex PCR. The profile covers 50,000 to 60,000 clones, none occurring a single time. Sequencing used peripheral blood mononuclear cells. These receptors were taken from a person aged 18-69 years in good health.

This clone was counted many times. The read finishes 3 residues shy of the CDR3 end, and the germline J gene is used to complete it. This rearrangement joins TRBV7-6 to TRBJ2-7, with D tentatively TRBD1 (5 bases). V was trimmed by 0 bases and J by 3 bases, leaving 12 bases between them. Germline V CDR1 and CDR2: SGHVS, FNYEAQ. CDR3 size: 15 residues. The CDR3 reads CASSLAPGSDYEQYF. Incomplete CDR3 DNA: TGTGCCAGCAGCTTAGCGCCAGGGTCGGACTACGAG.

Many counts were recorded for this clone. The read terminates 3 residues ahead of where the CDR3 ends, so the germline J gene completes it. The chain is built from TRBV4-2 and TRBJ1-4; TRBD1 might be the D (5 bases). This CDR3 comprises 18 residues. Germline loops: CDR1 LGHNA, CDR2 YNFKEQ. V was shortened by 0 bases and J by 4 bases, with 18 bases between the two germline ends. CDR3 DNA, as far as it was read: TGTGCCAGCAGCCAAGATGCCAATCGGGGGACGGATAATGAAAAA. It is translated as CASSQDANRGTDNEK. From start to end, the CDR3 is CASSQDANRGTDNEKLFF.

This clone was seen ten or more times. The CDR3 is cut off 3 residues early in the read; its end comes from the germline J gene. The V and J genes are TRBV18 and TRBJ1-1, with no clear D. Looked up from germline, CDR1 is KGHSH and CDR2 is LQKENI. This CDR3 has 14 residues. With 6 bases removed from V and 1 base from J, the gap between germline ends came to 12 bases. The CDR3 loop is CASSLPTRNTEAFF. The sequenced part of the CDR3 DNA is TGTGCCAGCTCCCTCCCCACTAGGAACACTGAA.

This clone appeared many times. Compared with germline, one end of the junction differs, possibly owing to a read error. The read ends 3 residues before the CDR3 terminus; that terminus is restored from the germline J gene. The V gene is TRBV20-1, the J gene TRBJ1-1; TRBD1 aligns across 8 bases. CDR1 DFQATT and CDR2 SNEGSKA come from the germline V gene (reference sequence). CDR3 size: 12 residues. CDR3 sequence: CSARDRGAEAFF. The part of the CDR3 DNA that was read is TGCAGTGCCAGAGACAGGGGTGCTGAA.

This clone was detected many times. The read halts 3 residues ahead of the CDR3 end, with the missing end drawn from the germline J gene. The sample has other DNA sequences that encode this CDR3 too. V gene TRBV20-1 combines with J gene TRBJ2-3; 7 positions match TRBD2. V trimming: 3 bases; J trimming: 0 bases; junction bases outside the gene matches: 3. CDR1 and CDR2 from the germline V gene are DFQATT and SNEGSKA (reference sequence). This CDR3 region has 14 residues. CDR3 bases read: TGCAGTGCTAGGGACGGGGGGAGCACAGATACG. Protein: CSARDGGSTDT. The whole CDR3 sequence is CSARDGGSTDTQYF.

Points on this clone: The read gets to within 3 residues of the CDR3 end, and the germline J gene fills in the rest. The rearrangement joins TRBV5-4 to TRBJ2-7; 11 bases align to TRBD2. This CDR3 contains 16 residues. Trimming took 3 bases from V and 0 from J; bases not matched to a gene: 5. Germline CDR1 SGHNT, CDR2 YYREEE (reference sequence). The CDR3 bases that were read are TGTGCCAGCAGCTCTGCGGGACTAGCGGACTCCTACGAG. Translation: CASSSAGLADSYE. The CDR3 in full is CASSSAGLADSYEQYF.

This clone came up many times. The CDR3 goes on 3 residues after the read ends, and that part is filled in from the germline J gene. The V and J genes are TRBV29-1 and TRBJ2-3, with TRBD1 matching 10 bases. The CDR3 contains 15 residues. Germline trimming cut 2 bases from V and 0 bases from J; bases unmatched to any gene: 2. In germline, CDR1 is SQVTM, CDR2 ANQGSEA. The CDR3 sequence: CSVERQGASTDTQYF. Incomplete CDR3 DNA: TGCAGCGTTGAAAGACAGGGGGCCAGCACAGATACG.

This clone has at least ten counts. The read ends 3 residues early relative to the CDR3; the germline J gene fills the gap. The V and J genes are TRBV7-9 and TRBJ1-2; D may be TRBD1 (6 bases). The germline V and J ends were trimmed by 4 bases and 2 bases, with 14 bases remaining between them. Germline CDR1 reads SEHNR; CDR2 reads FQNEAQ (reference sequence). The CDR3 has 15 residues. The CDR3 bases that were read are TGTGCCAGCAGCTCAGGGGCCATCAGGAACTATGGC. Translating it yields CASSSGAIRNYG. From start to end, the CDR3 is CASSSGAIRNYGYTF. The whole variable domain, filled in from reference TRBV7-9 and TRBJ1-2, reads DTGVSQNPRHKITKRGQNVTFRCDPISEHNRLYWYRQTLGQGPEFLTYFQNEAQLEKSRLLSDRFSAERPKGSFSTLEIQRTEQGDSAMYLCASSSGAIRNYGYTFGSGTRLTVV.

Concerning this clone: The missing CDR3 end, 3 residues past where the read stops, is filled in from the germline J gene. The chain is built from TRBV7-9 and TRBJ2-7; D might be TRBD1 or TRBD2, each matching 6 bases. CDR1 is SEHNR and CDR2 is FQNEAQ in the germline V gene (reference sequence). The germline V and J ends were trimmed by 5 bases and 3 bases, with 17 bases remaining between them. CDR3 length: 15 amino acids. The CDR3: CASSREDSYLYEQYF. The CDR3 DNA, read in part, is TGTGCCAGCAGCAGGGAGGACAGCTACCTCTACGAG.

To note about this clone: The CDR3 end is not reached by the read, which stops 3 residues before it; the germline J gene fills it in. The genes are TRBV20-1 and TRBJ1-2, with TRBD1 identical over 7 bases. CDR1 DFQATT and CDR2 SNEGSKA come from the germline V gene (reference sequence). The CDR3 has 13 residues. The sequenced CDR3 bases are TGCAGTGCTAGCCGTAGGACAGGTTTGGGC. It yields the protein CSASRRTGLG. The entire CDR3 protein is CSASRRTGLGYTF.

This clone was seen ten or more times. At one boundary the junction diverges from the germline segment, which might be a read error. The read ends 3 residues early relative to the CDR3; the germline J gene fills the gap. The rearrangement joins TRBV20-1 to TRBJ1-2; 9 bases align to TRBD1. The CDR3 sequence is 15 residues long. Germline loops: CDR1 DFQATT, CDR2 SNEGSKA (reference sequence). The CDR3 DNA, read in part, is TGCAGTGCTAGAGACTGGACAGGGGATAACTGTGGC. Protein product: CSARDWTGDNCG. The whole CDR3 protein is CSARDWTGDNCGYTF.

This clone was observed at least ten times. The CDR3 goes on 3 residues after the read ends, and that part is filled in from the germline J gene. The chain carries TRBV19 and TRBJ2-1, with 7 bases that match TRBD1. V lost 3 bases, J lost 9 bases, and 5 bases stayed unmatched. Germline lookup yields CDR1 LNHDA and CDR2 SQIVND (reference sequence). This CDR3 is 13 amino acids long. The covered CDR3 bases are TGTGCCAGTAGTATTCGACAGGGAAGTGAG. Translation: CASSIRQGSE. In full, the CDR3 is CASSIRQGSEQFF.

A word on this clone: The read finishes 3 residues shy of the CDR3 end, and the germline J gene is used to complete it. The chain recombines TRBV7-8 with TRBJ2-5; D gene ambiguous. V was trimmed by 8 bases and J by 5 bases, leaving 15 bases between them. The germline V gene has CDR1 SGHVS and CDR2 FQNEAQ. This CDR3 is 13 amino acids long. This chain's CDR3 is CASGYLGRETQYF. The DNA read from the CDR3 is TGTGCCAGCGGATACCTAGGCCGGGAGACC.

This clone was detected many times. The read falls 3 residues short of the CDR3 end, and the missing part is taken from the germline J gene. The V and J genes are TRBV7-3 and TRBJ2-5; 7 bases map to TRBD1. The CDR3 loop spans 14 amino acids. CDR1 SGHTA and CDR2 FQGTGA come from the germline V gene. J was trimmed by 5 bases and V by 4 bases; bases with no gene match: 7. This CDR3 is CASSSDRASETQYF. The covered CDR3 bases are TGTGCCAGCAGCTCCGACAGGGCATCCGAGACC.

Ten or more counts support this clone. The CDR3 goes on 3 residues after the read ends, and that part is filled in from the germline J gene. The chain employs TRBV4-1 and TRBJ2-7; 9 bases match TRBD2. Trimming cost V 5 bases and J 6 bases; bases outside gene matches: 14. CDR1 and CDR2 from the germline V gene are MGHRA and YSYEKL. The CDR3 extends over 16 amino acids. The covered CDR3 bases are TGCGCCAGCAGCGGTCGGACTAGCGCTAGGTGGAGCGAG. Protein: CASSGRTSARWSE. The entire CDR3 sequence reads CASSGRTSARWSEQYF.

This clone was picked up many times. The observed sequence ends 3 residues before the CDR3 terminus, with the missing tail filled in from the germline J gene. The chain joins TRBV19 to TRBJ1-1, with 10 bases aligning to TRBD1. The CDR3 has 13 amino acids. Germline CDR1 LNHDA, CDR2 SQIVND (reference sequence). V was clipped by 7 bases and J by 4 bases; unmatched bases: 3. CDR3 in amino acids: CASNRQGATEAFF. The covered CDR3 bases are TGTGCCAGTAACAGACAGGGGGCCACTGAA.

This clone occurred many times. The read finishes 3 residues shy of the CDR3 end, and the germline J gene is used to complete it. The chain combines TRBV19 with TRBJ1-1; TRBD1 is a possible D gene (6 bases). Germline V gene data show CDR1 as LNHDA and CDR2 as SQIVND (reference sequence). CDR3 length equals 14 residues. Trimming shortened V by 7 bases and J by 4 bases, and 16 bases separated the two germline ends. Here the CDR3 reads CASIQQGGGTEAFF. The sequenced part of the CDR3 DNA is TGTGCCAGTATTCAACAGGGCGGCGGCACTGAA.

This clone came up many times. The CDR3 is cut off 3 residues early in the read; its end comes from the germline J gene. This sequence joins TRBV9 and TRBJ2-5; TRBD1 or TRBD2 may be the D gene (5 bases each). CDR1 is SGDLS and CDR2 is YYNGEE in the germline V gene. Trimming pared 3 bases from V and 2 bases from J, leaving 14 bases between. The CDR3 contains 15 residues. The CDR3 bases that were read are TGTGCCAGCAGCGCAATGAGGGGCCTTCAAGAGACC. The encoded protein is CASSAMRGLQET. The entire CDR3 protein is CASSAMRGLQETQYF.

This clone has ten or more counts. The read gets to within 3 residues of the CDR3 end, and the germline J gene fills in the rest. This rearrangement joins TRBV5-4 to TRBJ2-7, with D tentatively TRBD1 (6 bases). Germline CDR1 and CDR2: SGHNT and YYREEE (reference sequence). The CDR3 totals 12 residues. The V and J ends lost 4 bases and 6 bases respectively, with 11 bases between them. CDR3 sequence reads: CASSRQAGEQYF. The sequenced part of the CDR3 DNA is TGTGCCAGCAGCAGACAGGCAGGCGAG.

For this clone: The CDR3 is cut off 3 residues early in the read; its end comes from the germline J gene. The chain couples TRBV5-1 to TRBJ1-6; 10 nucleotides line up with TRBD1. V lost 2 bases, J lost 10 bases, and 12 bases stayed unmatched. CDR1 and CDR2 from the germline V gene are SGHRS and YFSETQ. The CDR3 runs to 17 residues. This CDR3 is CASSLLTGDRGGSPLHF. The CDR3 bases that were read are TGCGCCAGCAGCTTACTAACCGGGGACAGGGGAGGATCACCC.

Details on this clone: Read data end 3 residues before the CDR3 end; the end is taken from the germline J gene. The chain has TRBV18 and TRBJ1-5; 7 positions agree with TRBD1. Unmatched junction bases numbered 11, after V lost 9 bases and J lost 9 bases. The germline CDR1 and CDR2 sequences are KGHSH and LQKENI. CDR3 length equals 13 residues. This chain's CDR3 is CASSGQDVWPQHF. Partial CDR3 DNA: TGTGCCAGTTCTGGACAGGACGTCTGGCCC.

This clone showed up many times. With the read ending 3 residues before the CDR3 end, the germline J gene is used to fill in that end. The V and J genes are TRBV10-1 and TRBJ2-3; D call uncertain. Germline CDR1 reads WNHNN; CDR2 reads SYGVQD (reference sequence). The CDR3 is 18 residues long. Trimming stripped 4 bases from V and 1 base from J, with 21 bases between. The CDR3: CASSGQGQVIRRTDTQYF. The CDR3 DNA, read in part, is TGCGCCAGCAGTGGTCAAGGTCAGGTCATCCGCCGCACAGATACG.

This clone has a count of ten or more. The read gets to within 3 residues of the CDR3 end, and the germline J gene fills in the rest. The chain joins TRBV15 to TRBJ1-1, with 7 nucleotides matching TRBD1. Germline values: CDR1 LNHNV, CDR2 YYDKDF (reference sequence). This CDR3 spans 15 amino acids. V lost 3 bases, J lost 5 bases, and 9 bases stayed unmatched. The CDR3 sequence is CATSRPETGRTEAFF. The part of the CDR3 DNA that was read is TGTGCCACCAGCAGGCCCGAGACAGGGCGTACTGAA.

Ten or more counts support this clone. The read terminates 3 residues ahead of where the CDR3 ends, so the germline J gene completes it. The genes are TRBV7-6 and TRBJ1-1, with TRBD1 matching 7 bases. V lost 4 bases to trimming and J lost 6 bases; unmatched junction nucleotides: 5. Germline V gives CDR1 SGHVS, CDR2 FNYEAQ. The CDR3 contains 13 residues. The CDR3 bases that were read are TGTGCCAGCAGCTCCGAGGGGGCCGCTGAA. Translation gives CASSSEGAAE. The whole CDR3 is CASSSEGAAEAFF.

A word on this clone: Read coverage stops 3 residues before the CDR3 terminus; the germline J gene supplies the remainder. The rearrangement links TRBV19 to TRBJ2-7; tentatively, D is TRBD1 (5 bases). The CDR3 totals 14 residues. Germline V CDR1 and CDR2: LNHDA, SQIVND (reference sequence). V was cut by 3 bases and J by 5 bases, with 14 bases left in between. The part of the CDR3 DNA that was read is TGTGCCAGTAGTATTGGCCTAGGGGTAGACGAG. Translated: CASSIGLGVDE. The entire CDR3 sequence reads CASSIGLGVDEQYF.

This clone was detected many times. The read ends 3 residues early relative to the CDR3; the germline J gene fills the gap. V and J are TRBV20-1 and TRBJ2-1; 12 positions agree with TRBD2. CDR3 length: 16 residues. Losses at the gene ends were 6 bases for V and 0 bases for J; bases not matched to a gene: 6. From germline, CDR1 is DFQATT and CDR2 SNEGSKA (reference sequence). The CDR3 reads CSATPGLAGSYNEQFF. The CDR3 bases that were read are TGCAGTGCCACTCCGGGACTAGCGGGCTCCTACAATGAG.

Ten or more counts support this clone. The sequenced fragment ends 3 residues before the CDR3 boundary, so the rest is inferred from the germline J gene. The rearrangement joins TRBV6-2 or TRBV6-3 to TRBJ2-5; 9 bases map to TRBD1. V was pared by 10 bases and J by 4 bases, with 13 bases of the junction left unmatched. This CDR3 spans 15 amino acids. CDR1 is MNHEY, CDR2 SVGEGT, per germline. CDR3 residues: CATSYGGTGSETQYF. The covered CDR3 bases are TGTGCCACCTCCTACGGGGGGACAGGGTCAGAGACC.

Ten or more counts support this clone. The DNA ends 3 residues before the CDR3 does, and the rest of the CDR3 is filled in from the germline J gene. V gene TRBV20-1 combines with J gene TRBJ2-7; 7 positions match TRBD2. Germline CDR1 is DFQATT and CDR2 is SNEGSKA (reference sequence). Unmatched junction bases numbered 14, after V lost 6 bases and J lost 3 bases. The CDR3 contains 15 residues. The CDR3 DNA, read in part, is TGCAGTGCCACCTCCCGCCTAGCGGTGGGCTACGAG. This sequence encodes CSATSRLAVGYE. The whole CDR3 sequence is CSATSRLAVGYEQYF.